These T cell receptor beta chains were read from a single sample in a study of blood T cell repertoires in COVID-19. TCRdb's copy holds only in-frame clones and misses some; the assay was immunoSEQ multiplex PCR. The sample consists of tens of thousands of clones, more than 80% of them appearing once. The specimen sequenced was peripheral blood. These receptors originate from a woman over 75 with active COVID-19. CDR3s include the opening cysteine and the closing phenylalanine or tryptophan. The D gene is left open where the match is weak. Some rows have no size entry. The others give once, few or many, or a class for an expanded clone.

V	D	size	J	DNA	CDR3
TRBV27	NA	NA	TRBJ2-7	TGTGCCAGCAGATCGACTCTGGCAGGGCCTCACGAGCAGTACTTC	CASRSTLAGPHEQYF
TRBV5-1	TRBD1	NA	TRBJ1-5	TGCGCCAGCAGCCCAGGGACAGGGGGTTGGAAGAGTCAGCCCCAGCATTTT	CASSPGTGGWKSQPQHF
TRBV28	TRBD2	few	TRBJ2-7	TGTGCCAGCACCCTACCAGCGGGAGGCTCCTACGAGCAGTACTTC	CASTLPAGGSYEQYF
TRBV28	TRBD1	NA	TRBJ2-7	TGTGCCAGCAGTTTTCGGGACAGGGGGCCTCACGAGCAGTACTTC	CASSFRDRGPHEQYF
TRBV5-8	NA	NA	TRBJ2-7	TGTGCCAGCAGCTTCCCCGTCTCCTACGAGCAGTACTTC	CASSFPVSYEQYF
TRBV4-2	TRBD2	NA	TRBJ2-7	TGTGCCAGCAGCCAAGATTTAGGGGTAAGCGGGAGCACGCACTACGAGCAGTACTTC	CASSQDLGVSGSTHYEQYF
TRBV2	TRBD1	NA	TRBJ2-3	TGTGCCAGCAGTCAACAGGGGAGCACAGATACGCAGTATTTT	CASSQQGSTDTQYF
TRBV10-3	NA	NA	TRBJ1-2	TGTGCCATCAGTGAGATGCAGGGCAACTATGGCTACACCTTC	CAISEMQGNYGYTF
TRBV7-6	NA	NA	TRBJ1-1	TGTGCCAGCAGCTTAGCGCTGACAGGACAAGGGGCTTTCTTT	CASSLALTGQGAFF
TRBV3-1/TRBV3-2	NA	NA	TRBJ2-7	TGTGCCAGCAGTCCCGGGACTCGTAACGTGCAGTACTTC	CASSPGTRNVQYF
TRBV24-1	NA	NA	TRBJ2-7	TGTGCCACCGAAGGGGGACCCTACGAGCAGTACTTC	CATEGGPYEQYF
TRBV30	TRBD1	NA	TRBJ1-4	TGTGCCTGGAGTGGGGGGACAGGGGATGAAAAACTGTTTTTT	CAWSGGTGDEKLFF
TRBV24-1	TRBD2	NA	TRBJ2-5	TGTGCCACCAGTGATTTGCAGGCTAGCGGGCGAAGGCAAGAGACCCAGTACTTC	CATSDLQASGRRQETQYF
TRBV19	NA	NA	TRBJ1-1	TGTGCCAGTAGGGACCCGGGGGGGAACACTGAAGCTTTCTTT	CASRDPGGNTEAFF
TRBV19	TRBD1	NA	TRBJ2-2	TGTGCCAGTAGGCGTCACTCGGACAGGACCTCCACCGGGGAGCTGTTTTTT	CASRRHSDRTSTGELFF
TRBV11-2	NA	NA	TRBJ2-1	TGTGCCTGCTACCACGGGGGTTATTGGGATGAGCAGTTCTTC	CACYHGGYWDEQFF
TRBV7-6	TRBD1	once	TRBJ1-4	TGTGCCAGCAGCTTGGGGACAGGGGGGGGAGAAAAACTGTTTTTT	CASSLGTGGGEKLFF
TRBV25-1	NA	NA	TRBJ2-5	TGTGCCAGTGGGGTTTCGGGGTTGGAGACCCAGTACTTC	CASGVSGLETQYF
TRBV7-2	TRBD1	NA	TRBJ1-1	TGTGCCAGCAATCTTAGGGACAGGCCCACTGAAGCTTTCTTT	CASNLRDRPTEAFF
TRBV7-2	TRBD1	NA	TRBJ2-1	TGTGCCAGCAGCCCCGGGACAGGGTTGTATGAGCAGTTCTTC	CASSPGTGLYEQFF
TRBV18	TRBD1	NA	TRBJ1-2	TGTGCCAGCTCACCGACGGGGGACAGAAACTATGGCTACACCTTC	CASSPTGDRNYGYTF
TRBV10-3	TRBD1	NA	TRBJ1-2	TGTGCCATCAGTGGTAGACAGGGAAACACCTTC	CAISGRQGNTF
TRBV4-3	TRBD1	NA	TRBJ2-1	TGCGCCAGCAGCCAAGATGTCACACCGGGACAGGGTTTACCTGAGCAGTTCTTC	CASSQDVTPGQGLPEQFF
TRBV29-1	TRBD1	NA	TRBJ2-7	TGCAGCGTTGAGTGGGACAGCTCCTACGAGCAGTACTTC	CSVEWDSSYEQYF
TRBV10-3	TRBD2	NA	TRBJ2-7	TGTGCCCTGAGGACTAGCGGGGGGCCGGGCGAGCAGTACTTC	CALRTSGGPGEQYF
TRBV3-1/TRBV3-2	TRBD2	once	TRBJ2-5	TGTGCCAGCAGCCCGCGGCTAGCGGCCTACCAAGAGACCCAGTACTTC	CASSPRLAAYQETQYF
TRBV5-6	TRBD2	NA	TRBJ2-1	TGTGCCAGCAGCCGTCGTAGCGGGAGATACTCCTACAATGAGCAGTTCTTC	CASSRRSGRYSYNEQFF